This TCR beta chain was captured by sequencing in a study of blood T cell repertoires in COVID-19. Study-wide background: PBMCs, B-cell-depleted T cells, or T cells provided the cDNA or gDNA that made up the material.

Everyone who took part was roughly 18 to 89 years old, and they came from 20 to 25 US areas. Grouping used clinical history reported by participants in a survey and questionnaire. Produced via immunoSEQ multiplex PCR; TCRdb's table is partial and in-frame only. Seen here are under 250,000 clones, 85% observed once, and the top ten hold approximately 8.2%. The CDR3 extends over 14 amino acids. Between the trimmed V and J ends, which lost 1 base and 3 bases, there was a span of 9 bases. Per the germline V gene, CDR1 is SGHTA and CDR2 is FQGNSA. Source material: PBMCs or T cells enriched from blood (not recorded which). The J gene is TRBJ2-5, the V gene TRBV7-2; D not resolved. The origin of this receptor is a woman in her forties or fifties with acute COVID-19. The CDR3 is CASSLGLSKETQYF. The DNA for the CDR3 is TGTGCCAGCAGCTTAGGTCTCAGTAAAGAGACCCAGTACTTC.